These 16 T cell receptor beta chains originate from one sample sequenced in a study of T-cell reconstitution after alpha-beta-depleted transplantation in children. Preparation of the TCRbeta library involved a method that used unique molecular identifiers. TCRdb independently ran MiXCR on the PCR reads; one entry per CDR3 protein. The sample records roughly 790,000 distinct CDR3 sequences, 15% to 20% being singletons. The sequencing used PBMCs, mostly from graft donor cells, collected 360 days after TCRalphabeta/CD19-depleted stem cell transplant. The receptors stem from a male patient between 5 and 17 years old who had a stem cell transplant for acute lymphoblastic leukemia, so the T cells may come from the graft donor.

This clonotype was seen a handful of times. This chain links TRBV5-1 with TRBJ2-7, with 7 bases matching TRBD1. CDR1 is SGHRS and CDR2 is YFSETQ in the germline V gene. With V trimmed by 5 bases and J by 4 bases, 9 bases remained unmatched. This CDR3 is built from 14 residues. The CDR3, as DNA: TGCGCCAGCAGTGACAGGGCTCCCCTATACGAGCAGTACTTC. Protein product: CASSDRAPLYEQYF.

This clonotype came up a few times. The CDR3: CSGLYRDLTYNEQFF. DNA for the CDR3: TGCAGCGGGCTATACAGGGATCTAACTTACAATGAGCAGTTCTTC. This chain connects TRBV29-1 to TRBJ2-1, with D possibly matching TRBD1 (6 bases). Trimming left V 7 bases short and J 4 bases short, with 20 bases between. CDR1 and CDR2 (germline): SQVTM, ANQGSEA. The CDR3 runs 15 residues.

This clonotype was seen more than once but under ten times. The J gene is TRBJ2-7, the V gene TRBV5-1; 9 bases are shared with TRBD1. Germline V gene lookup returns CDR1 SGHRS and CDR2 YFSETQ. The ends lost 0 bases at V and 4 bases at J; junction bases unmatched: 5. The CDR3 length is 15 residues. The CDR3 nucleotides are TGCGCCAGCAGCTTGGAGGCACAGGGGGCATACGAGCAGTACTTC. Translation: CASSLEAQGAYEQYF. Full variable domain (outside the CDR3, taken from reference TRBV5-1 and TRBJ2-7): KAGVTQTPRYLIKTRGQQVTLSCSPISGHRSVSWYQQTPGQGLQFLFEYFSETQRNKGNFPGRFSGRQFSNSRSEMNVSTLELGDSALYLCASSLEAQGAYEQYFGPGTRLTVT.

This chain uses TRBV29-1 with TRBJ2-7; tentatively, D is TRBD2 (6 bases). V gave up 1 base and J gave up 0 bases, with 16 bases separating them. The CDR3 has 16 amino acids. Per the germline V gene, CDR1 is SQVTM and CDR2 is ANQGSEA. The CDR3 spells CSVEGVDGSISYEQYF. CDR3 DNA sequence: TGCAGCGTTGAAGGGGTGGACGGGAGCATCTCCTACGAGCAGTACTTC.

V gene TRBV27 combines with J gene TRBJ1-2; D might be TRBD1 (6 bases). The CDR3 is made up of 15 amino acids. Germline V gives CDR1 MNHEY, CDR2 SMNVEV (reference sequence). Trimming stripped 6 bases from V and 2 bases from J, with 16 bases between. The CDR3 DNA reads TGTGCCAGCAGGGGGTGGGACACTGGCAACTATGGCTACACCTTC. It codes for CASRGWDTGNYGYTF.

This clonotype appeared many times. V usage is TRBV5-1 and J usage is TRBJ2-3; TRBD2 agrees at 7 bases. V was pared by 3 bases and J by 0 bases, with 1 base of the junction left unmatched. The CDR3 is 14 residues long. Germline V CDR1 and CDR2: SGHRS, YFSETQ. The CDR3 spells CASSSGGSTDTQYF. In nucleotides, the CDR3 is TGCGCCAGCAGCTCGGGAGGAAGCACAGATACGCAGTATTTT.

This clonotype was recorded a few times. The chain joins TRBV20-1 to TRBJ2-5, with D perhaps matching TRBD1 or TRBD2 (5 bases each). Germline assignment: CDR1 DFQATT and CDR2 SNEGSKA (reference sequence). The length of the CDR3 is 15 residues. V lost 0 bases and J lost 10, with 21 bases in between. The CDR3 reads CSARDGYGTEVIQYF. The CDR3 region has the DNA TGCAGTGCTAGAGATGGTTATGGGACCGAAGTGATCCAGTACTTC.

This clonotype was counted between two and nine times. The genes are TRBV7-2 and TRBJ2-7; D gene unclear. The CDR3 is 15 residues long. V lost 5 bases and J 3 bases, leaving 17 bases between the germline ends. Germline CDR1 reads SGHTA; CDR2 reads FQGNSA. CDR3 DNA sequence: TGTGCCAGCAGCCTTAGTAGGGTATTGCGCTACGAGCAGTACTTC. Protein sequence: CASSLSRVLRYEQYF.

This clonotype was found a few times. V gene TRBV5-1 combines with J gene TRBJ2-7, with TRBD2 identical over 12 bases. CDR1 is SGHRS, CDR2 YFSETQ, per germline. The CDR3 totals 19 residues. V was clipped by 4 bases and J by 0 bases; unmatched bases: 14. Here the CDR3 reads CASSAKGLAGPDTSYEQYF. CDR3 sequence (DNA): TGCGCCAGCAGCGCCAAGGGACTAGCGGGCCCCGACACCTCCTACGAGCAGTACTTC.

This clonotype has a handful of counts. This chain joins TRBV4-1 and TRBJ2-7; no clear D. The CDR3 loop spans 12 amino acids. Germline V gene lookup returns CDR1 MGHRA and CDR2 YSYEKL. V was cut by 0 bases and J by 7 bases, with 7 bases left in between. The CDR3 DNA is TGCGCCAGCAGCCAAGATCATAGAGAGCAGTACTTC. It translates to CASSQDHREQYF.

This chain uses TRBV27 with TRBJ2-3; D is perhaps TRBD2 (5 bases). The length of the CDR3 is 13 residues. Germline-derived CDR1 and CDR2 are MNHEY and SMNVEV (reference sequence). Between the trimmed V and J ends, which lost 10 bases and 2 bases, there was a span of 13 bases. In DNA form, the CDR3 reads TGTGCCATTTCCGGACTCAACACAGATACGCAGTATTTT. Translation: CAISGLNTDTQYF.

The table lists this clonotype with a few counts. The rearrangement links TRBV2 to TRBJ2-7; D gene uncertain. Germline lookup yields CDR1 SNHLY and CDR2 FYNNEI. V was cut by 5 bases and J by 2 bases, with 7 bases left in between. This CDR3 has 12 amino acids. The CDR3 protein is CASSRRTYEQYF. The CDR3 DNA follows: TGTGCCAGCAGTAGACGGACCTACGAGCAGTACTTC.

Ten or more counts support this clonotype. This chain links TRBV20-1 with TRBJ2-5; 7 nucleotides agree with TRBD2. The germline CDR1 and CDR2 sequences are DFQATT and SNEGSKA (reference sequence). V dropped 0 bases and J dropped 2; count of bases not matched to a gene: 3. This CDR3 has 14 residues. The CDR3 protein is CSARDYSGQETQYF. CDR3 DNA: TGCAGTGCTAGAGATTATAGCGGGCAAGAGACCCAGTACTTC.

V is TRBV18 and J is TRBJ2-3; 11 nucleotides match TRBD2. Trimming cost V 3 bases and J 3 bases; bases outside gene matches: 11. The CDR3 consists of 18 residues. Germline V gene sequence: CDR1 KGHSH, CDR2 LQKENI. In nucleotides, the CDR3 is TGTGCCAGCTCACCGAGGGTAGCGGGAGGGCCTTCAACAGATACGCAGTATTTT. Protein sequence: CASSPRVAGGPSTDTQYF.

A few counts support this clonotype. The CDR3 region is CASRTGTSGSNEQFF. CDR3 nucleotides: TGTGCCAGCAGAACCGGGACTAGCGGGAGTAATGAGCAGTTCTTC. The rearrangement uses TRBV12-3 or TRBV12-4 and TRBJ2-1; 14 bases are a match to TRBD2. The CDR3 loop spans 15 amino acids. V lost 6 bases to trimming and J lost 7 bases; unmatched junction nucleotides: 5.

This clonotype has a handful of counts. This rearrangement joins TRBV19 to TRBJ2-4; the D gene is possibly TRBD2 (6 bases). V was cut by 0 bases and J by 1 base, with 16 bases left in between. Germline values: CDR1 LNHDA, CDR2 SQIVND (reference sequence). This CDR3 region has 18 residues. CDR3 DNA sequence: TGTGCCAGTAGTATAGACCGTGGAGGGGATATGGCCAAAAACATTCAGTACTTC. This encodes CASSIDRGGDMAKNIQYF. The full variable domain, completed using reference TRBV19 and TRBJ2-4, is DGGITQSPKYLFRKEGQNVTLSCEQNLNHDAMYWYRQDPGQGLRLIYYSQIVNDFQKGDIAEGYSVSREKKESFPLTVTSAQKNPTAFYLCASSIDRGGDMAKNIQYFGAGTRLSVL.